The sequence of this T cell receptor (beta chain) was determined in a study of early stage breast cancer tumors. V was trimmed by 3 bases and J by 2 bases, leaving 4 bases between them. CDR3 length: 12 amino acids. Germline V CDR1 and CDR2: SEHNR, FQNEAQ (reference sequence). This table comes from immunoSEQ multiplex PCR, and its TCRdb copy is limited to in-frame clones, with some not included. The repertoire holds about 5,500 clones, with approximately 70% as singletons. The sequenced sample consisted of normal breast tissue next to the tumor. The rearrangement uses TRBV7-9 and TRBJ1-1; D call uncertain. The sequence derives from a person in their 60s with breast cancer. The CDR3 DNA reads TGTGCCAGCAGCTTGGAAAACACTGAAGCTTTCTTT. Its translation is CASSLENTEAFF.